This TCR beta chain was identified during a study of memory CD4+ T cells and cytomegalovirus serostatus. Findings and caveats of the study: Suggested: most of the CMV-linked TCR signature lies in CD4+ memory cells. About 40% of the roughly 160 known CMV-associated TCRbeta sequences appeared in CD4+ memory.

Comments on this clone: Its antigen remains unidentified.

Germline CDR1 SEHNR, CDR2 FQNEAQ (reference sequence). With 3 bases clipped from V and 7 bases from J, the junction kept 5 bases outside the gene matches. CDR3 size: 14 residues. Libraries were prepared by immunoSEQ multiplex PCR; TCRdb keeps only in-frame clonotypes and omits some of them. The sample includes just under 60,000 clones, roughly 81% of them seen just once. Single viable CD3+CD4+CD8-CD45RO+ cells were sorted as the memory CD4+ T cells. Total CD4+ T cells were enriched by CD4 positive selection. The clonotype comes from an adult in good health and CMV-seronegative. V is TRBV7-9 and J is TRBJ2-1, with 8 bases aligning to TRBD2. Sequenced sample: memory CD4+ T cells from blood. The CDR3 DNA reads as TGTGCCAGCAGCTTCTCAGCGGGAGAAAATGAGCAGTTCTTC. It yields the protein CASSFSAGENEQFF.